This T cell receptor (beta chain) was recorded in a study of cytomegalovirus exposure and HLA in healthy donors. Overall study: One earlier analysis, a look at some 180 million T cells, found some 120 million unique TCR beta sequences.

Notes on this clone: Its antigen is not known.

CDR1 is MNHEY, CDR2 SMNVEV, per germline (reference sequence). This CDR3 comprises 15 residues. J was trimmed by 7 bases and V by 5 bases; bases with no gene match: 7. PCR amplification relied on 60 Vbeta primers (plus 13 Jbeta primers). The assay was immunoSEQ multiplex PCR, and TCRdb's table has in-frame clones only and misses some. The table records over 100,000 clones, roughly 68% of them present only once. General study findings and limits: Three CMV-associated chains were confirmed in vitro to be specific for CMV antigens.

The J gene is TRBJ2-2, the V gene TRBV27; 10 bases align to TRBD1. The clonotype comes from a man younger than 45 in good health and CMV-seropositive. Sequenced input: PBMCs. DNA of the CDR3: TGTGCCAGCAGTGGGCGGACAGGGGGGAACGGGGAGCTGTTTTTT. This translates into CASSGRTGGNGELFF.